These 31 T cell receptor beta chains were all obtained from the same sample, sequenced in a study of blood T cell repertoires in COVID-19. Measured with immunoSEQ multiplex PCR; TCRdb has only the in-frame clones, and not every one. This repertoire shows approximately 93,000 clones, approximately 79% found once; its top ten account for less than 5%. Sequencing used peripheral blood. Receptor source: a man between 65 and 79 years old with COVID-19, enrolled during active disease.

This clone has just one count. The chain recombines TRBV4-3 with TRBJ1-2; D unclear. V lost 0 bases and J 5 bases, leaving 7 bases between the germline ends. CDR1 LGHNA and CDR2 YSLEER come from the germline V gene. The CDR3 sequence is 13 residues long. The CDR3 sequence is CASSQDSLYGYTF. For the CDR3, the DNA is TGCGCCAGCAGCCAAGATTCCCTATATGGCTACACCTTC.

The V gene is TRBV29-1, the J gene TRBJ1-2; D ambiguous. V lost 0 bases and J 6 bases, leaving 14 bases between the germline ends. The CDR3 consists of 14 residues. CDR1 and CDR2 from the germline V gene are SQVTM and ANQGSEA. As DNA, the CDR3 is TGCAGCGTTGAAGAGGAAGAGGGAGTTCATGGCTACACCTTC. It is translated as CSVEEEEGVHGYTF.

The rearrangement links TRBV24-1 to TRBJ2-2; D is perhaps TRBD2 (6 bases). Germline V gives CDR1 KGHDR, CDR2 SFDVKD. CDR3 length: 13 amino acids. Trimming took off 5 bases at V and 8 bases at J, with 11 bases between the two ends. In DNA form, the CDR3 reads TGTGCCACCAGTGGGGCGGGGCCGGGGGAGCTGTTTTTT. Protein sequence: CATSGAGPGELFF.

The chain carries TRBV7-2 and TRBJ1-1, with 8 bases that match TRBD1. The CDR3 contains 14 residues. Trimming cost V 4 bases and J 2 bases; bases outside gene matches: 3. The germline CDR1 and CDR2 sequences are SGHTA and FQGNSA. CDR3 DNA sequence: TGTGCCAGCAGCTCACAGGGGGGTAACACTGAAGCTTTCTTT. It translates to CASSSQGGNTEAFF. The whole variable domain, filled in from reference TRBV7-2 and TRBJ1-1, reads GAGVSQSPSNKVTEKGKDVELRCDPISGHTALYWYRQSLGQGLEFLIYFQGNSAPDKSGLPSDRFSAERTGGSVSTLTIQRTQQEDSAVYLCASSSQGGNTEAFFGQGTRLTVV.

The chain carries TRBV13 and TRBJ2-7; a possible D gene is TRBD1 (5 bases). This CDR3 comprises 13 residues. CDR1 is PRHDT and CDR2 is FYEKMQ in the germline V gene (reference sequence). V lost 5 bases and J lost 6, with 14 bases in between. The CDR3 coding sequence is TGTGCCAGCAGCCCCGATACAGGTTTCGAGCAGTACTTC. Translating it yields CASSPDTGFEQYF.

V is TRBV7-9 and J is TRBJ2-3, with D unclear. The CDR3 extends over 12 amino acids. V lost 5 bases and J 6 bases, leaving 9 bases between the germline ends. Germline CDR1 SEHNR, CDR2 FQNEAQ (reference sequence). The DNA of the CDR3 is TGTGCCAGCAGCAACTTTTATGATACGCAGTATTTT. Encoded protein: CASSNFYDTQYF. The full variable domain, rest sourced from reference TRBV7-9 and TRBJ2-3, is DTGVSQNPRHKITKRGQNVTFRCDPISEHNRLYWYRQTLGQGPEFLTYFQNEAQLEKSRLLSDRFSAERPKGSFSTLEIQRTEQGDSAMYLCASSNFYDTQYFGPGTRLTVL.

This clone showed up just a few times. This chain uses TRBV7-2 with TRBJ1-2, with 8 bases that match TRBD1. The CDR3 is 14 residues long. Germline loops: CDR1 SGHTA, CDR2 FQGNSA. The ends lost 2 bases at V and 7 bases at J; junction bases unmatched: 6. For the CDR3, the DNA is TGTGCCAGCAGCTTAAGGCAGGGGGCCTCTGGCTACACCTTC. Its translation: CASSLRQGASGYTF.

The chain uses TRBV6-1 and TRBJ1-5, with TRBD1 matching 8 bases. The CDR3 covers 17 residues. V gave up 3 bases and J gave up 0 bases; unmatched junction bases: 7. Germline V gene lookup returns CDR1 MNHNS and CDR2 SASEGT. This CDR3 reads CASSDWTGTYSNQPQHF. The CDR3 nucleotides are TGTGCCAGCAGTGATTGGACAGGGACTTATAGCAATCAGCCCCAGCATTTT.

The chain links TRBV4-2 to TRBJ1-2; D possibly corresponds to TRBD1 (5 bases). V was shortened by 0 bases and J by 5 bases, with 13 bases between the two germline ends. The CDR3 runs to 15 residues. CDR1 and CDR2 (germline): LGHNA, YNFKEQ. For the CDR3, the DNA is TGTGCCAGCAGCCAAGATAGGGCAGGGCGGTATGGCTACACCTTC. Protein: CASSQDRAGRYGYTF.

The chain combines TRBV5-1 with TRBJ2-7; 8 bases agree with TRBD1. The CDR3 totals 14 residues. Germline CDR1 and CDR2: SGHRS and YFSETQ. Trimming took 1 base from V and 4 from J; bases not matched to a gene: 4. The DNA for the CDR3 is TGCGCCAGCAGCTTGATTCAGGGGGCATACGAGCAGTACTTC. Protein product: CASSLIQGAYEQYF.

The chain couples TRBV30 to TRBJ2-7; 7 positions match TRBD1. Germline CDR1 GTSNPN, CDR2 SVGIG (reference sequence). Trimming removed 1 base from V and 7 bases from J; junction bases left unmatched: 7. The CDR3 is 13 amino acids. Written as DNA, the CDR3 is TGTGCCTGGAGTGCCCAGGGGGTCGGGGAGCAGTACTTC. Translated, it gives CAWSAQGVGEQYF.

The CDR3 bases are TGTGCCAGCAAGACCCCGGCACTAAACTATGGCTACACCTTC. This translates into CASKTPALNYGYTF. The V gene is TRBV28, the J gene TRBJ1-2; D is undetermined. Trimming took off 7 bases at V and 2 bases at J, with 14 bases between the two ends. CDR3 length: 14 residues. From germline, CDR1 is MDHEN and CDR2 SYDVKM.

This clone was counted once. The chain combines TRBV9 with TRBJ2-2; D may be TRBD1 (5 bases). Per the germline V gene, CDR1 is SGDLS and CDR2 is YYNGEE. The CDR3 spans 16 residues. V gave up 4 bases and J gave up 5 bases, with 18 bases separating them. CDR3 sequence: CASSFQGQVGTGELFF. In nucleotides, the CDR3 is TGTGCCAGCAGCTTCCAGGGCCAGGTGGGAACCGGGGAGCTGTTTTTT.

V is TRBV5-6 and J is TRBJ2-2; 10 bases are a match to TRBD2. Germline lookup yields CDR1 SGHDT and CDR2 YYEEEE. J lost 2 bases, V lost 3 bases, and 7 bases had no gene match. The CDR3 extends over 17 amino acids. CDR3 amino acids: CASSSPLAGVNTGELFF. In DNA form, the CDR3 reads TGTGCCAGCAGCTCCCCCCTAGCGGGAGTCAACACCGGGGAGCTGTTTTTT. The full variable domain, in which reference TRBV5-6 and TRBJ2-2 provide the parts outside the CDR3, is DAGVTQSPTHLIKTRGQQVTLRCSPKSGHDTVSWYQQALGQGPQFIFQYYEEEERQRGNFPDRFSGHQFPNYSSELNVNALLLGDSALYLCASSSPLAGVNTGELFFGEGSRLTVL.

The V and J genes are TRBV5-4 and TRBJ2-3, with TRBD2 identical over 12 bases. The V segment lost 4 bases and the J segment 1 base; nucleotides outside the gene matches: 4. Germline-derived CDR1 and CDR2 are SGHNT and YYREEE (reference sequence). The CDR3 loop spans 16 amino acids. CDR3 nucleotides: TGTGCCAGCAGCCCGTCTAGCGGGGGGGGCACAGATACGCAGTATTTT. Translation gives CASSPSSGGGTDTQYF. Based on the CDR3 plus reference TRBV5-4 and TRBJ2-3, the full variable domain is ETGVTQSPTHLIKTRGQQVTLRCSSQSGHNTVSWYQQALGQGPQFIFQYYREEENGRGNFPPRFSGLQFPNYSSELNVNALELDDSALYLCASSPSSGGGTDTQYFGPGTRLTVL.

This clone was seen only once. This rearrangement joins TRBV6-6 to TRBJ1-2; D gene unclear. Trimming pared 5 bases from V and 8 bases from J, leaving 21 bases between. The CDR3 covers 15 residues. The germline CDR1 and CDR2 sequences are MNHNY and SVGAGI (reference sequence). The CDR3 here is CASSLPRITPGGYTF. In DNA form, the CDR3 reads TGTGCCAGCAGTCTCCCCCGAATCACTCCGGGGGGCTACACCTTC.

This clone was recorded once. V is TRBV2 and J is TRBJ2-5, with TRBD2 matching over 10 bases. From germline, CDR1 is SNHLY and CDR2 FYNNEI. V was pared by 6 bases and J by 4 bases, with 5 bases of the junction left unmatched. There are 14 residues in the CDR3. The CDR3 DNA sequence: TGTGCCAGCAGAGCCGGACTAGCGGCAGAGACCCAGTACTTC. Translated: CASRAGLAAETQYF.

The V and J genes are TRBV5-1 and TRBJ1-1, with D possibly being TRBD1 (5 bases). The CDR3 has 15 residues. Between the trimmed V and J ends, which lost 1 base and 6 bases, there was a span of 16 bases. Per the germline V gene, CDR1 is SGHRS and CDR2 is YFSETQ. The CDR3 DNA reads TGCGCCAGCAGCTTGCTGACGGGGGATGGCGCTGAAGCTTTCTTT. Its translation: CASSLLTGDGAEAFF.

The J gene is TRBJ1-1, the V gene TRBV18, with D uncertain. Germline values: CDR1 KGHSH, CDR2 LQKENI. CDR3 length equals 14 residues. V lost 3 bases and J 1 base, leaving 9 bases between the germline ends. For the CDR3, the DNA is TGTGCCAGCTCACCGAATTGGCAGAACACTGAAGCTTTCTTT. As protein: CASSPNWQNTEAFF.

The chain combines TRBV6-1 with TRBJ2-3; 7 bases agree with TRBD2. The CDR3 is 16 amino acids. V was pared by 4 bases and J by 2 bases, with 9 bases of the junction left unmatched. Germline loops: CDR1 MNHNS, CDR2 SASEGT. CDR3 coding DNA: TGTGCCAGCAGTGTTTTTGCGGGAGAGGTCACAGATACGCAGTATTTT. Its protein product is CASSVFAGEVTDTQYF.

CDR3 amino acids: CASSAPGGTGEAGELFF. CDR3 coding DNA: TGTGCCAGCAGCGCCCCTGGGGGGACAGGGGAGGCCGGGGAGCTGTTTTTT. J is TRBJ2-2 and V is TRBV21-1; the table's D call of TRBD1 was not tested on the DNA. TRBV21-1 is a known pseudogene. The CDR3 is made up of 17 amino acids.

V and J are TRBV30 and TRBJ2-5, with 13 bases identical to TRBD2. Trimming removed 4 bases from V and 2 bases from J; junction bases left unmatched: 7. CDR1 is GTSNPN and CDR2 is SVGIG in the germline V gene (reference sequence). CDR3 length: 16 residues. CDR3 in amino acids: CAWNPRLAGGQETQYF. CDR3 sequence (DNA): TGTGCCTGGAATCCCCGACTAGCGGGAGGTCAAGAGACCCAGTACTTC. The whole variable domain, filled in from reference TRBV30 and TRBJ2-5, reads SQTIHQWPATLVQPVGSPLSLECTVEGTSNPNLYWYRQAAGRGLQLLFYSVGIGQISSEVPQNLSASRPQDRQFILSSKKLLLSDSGFYLCAWNPRLAGGQETQYFGPGTRLLVL.

The chain recombines TRBV6-6 with TRBJ2-7, with 11 bases identical to TRBD1. Germline V gene data show CDR1 as MNHNY and CDR2 as SVGAGI (reference sequence). V lost 4 bases to trimming and J lost 4 bases; unmatched junction nucleotides: 6. This CDR3 contains 15 residues. The DNA for the CDR3 is TGTGCCAGCAGTTCCCCCGGACAGGGGGCATACGAGCAGTACTTC. Translating it yields CASSSPGQGAYEQYF.

V is TRBV28 and J is TRBJ1-3, with a tentative D call TRBD1 (5 bases). This CDR3 is 15 amino acids long. CDR1 and CDR2 from the germline V gene are MDHEN and SYDVKM. Trimming stripped 1 base from V and 1 base from J, with 8 bases between. The CDR3 bases are TGTGCCAGCAGTTTATATCAGGGTTCTGGAAACACCATATATTTT. This translates into CASSLYQGSGNTIYF.

V usage is TRBV7-2 and J usage is TRBJ1-2; possible D gene TRBD1, 6 bases. This CDR3 contains 15 residues. Germline V lookup: CDR1 SGHTA, CDR2 FQGNSA. The V gene lost 4 bases and the J gene lost 5 bases, with 17 bases spanning the gap. CDR3 sequence: CASSSKQGHLYGYTF. DNA for the CDR3: TGTGCCAGCAGCTCCAAACAGGGACACCTATATGGCTACACCTTC.

The gene calls are TRBV24-1 and TRBJ2-5; no firm D call. Germline CDR1 is KGHDR and CDR2 is SFDVKD. V lost 7 bases to trimming and J lost 0 bases, with 5 bases between them. The CDR3 covers 12 residues. Written as DNA, the CDR3 is TGTGCCACCAGCGCGGACCAAGAGACCCAGTACTTC. Translated: CATSADQETQYF.

The V call is TRBV27, the J call TRBJ1-2; 9 bases align to TRBD1. Trimming removed 5 bases from V and 7 bases from J; junction bases left unmatched: 8. Germline V lookup: CDR1 MNHEY, CDR2 SMNVEV (reference sequence). This CDR3 is built from 14 residues. CDR3: CASSPTRTGVGYTF. The CDR3 DNA reads as TGTGCCAGCAGTCCGACAAGGACAGGGGTTGGCTACACCTTC.

The chain links TRBV5-4 to TRBJ1-1; no clear D. This CDR3 region has 16 residues. V was clipped by 4 bases and J by 0 bases, with 16 bases between them. Germline V gene sequence: CDR1 SGHNT, CDR2 YYREEE (reference sequence). CDR3 DNA: TGTGCCAGCAGCCGCGTTTTAGGAGCGTTGAACACTGAAGCTTTCTTT. Translating it yields CASSRVLGALNTEAFF.

The CDR3 sequence: CASSPGLGKRQPQHF. The DNA of the CDR3 is TGTGCCAGCAGCCCCGGGTTGGGGAAGCGGCAGCCCCAGCATTTT. The chain combines TRBV3-1 (or the pseudogene TRBV3-2) with TRBJ1-5; no definite D call. CDR1 and CDR2 (germline): LGHDT, YNNKEL (reference sequence). Trimming pared 4 bases from V and 7 bases from J, leaving 17 bases between. CDR3 length equals 15 residues.

This clone was counted only a few times. This chain connects TRBV28 to TRBJ2-7, with 7 nucleotides matching TRBD1. Germline V gives CDR1 MDHEN, CDR2 SYDVKM. The CDR3 contains 15 residues. Unmatched junction bases numbered 11, after V lost 6 bases and J lost 3 bases. The CDR3 DNA follows: TGTGCCAGCAGGCACCGGGACAGTGGGATCTACGAGCAGTACTTC. Translated: CASRHRDSGIYEQYF.

V is TRBV4-2 and J is TRBJ2-1; D is uncertain. Per the germline V gene, CDR1 is LGHNA and CDR2 is YNFKEQ. The V and J ends lost 0 bases and 8 bases respectively, with 8 bases between them. This CDR3 is 13 amino acids long. The CDR3 DNA reads TGTGCCAGCAGCCAAGACGGCGGAGATGAGCAGTTCTTC. The encoded protein is CASSQDGGDEQFF.